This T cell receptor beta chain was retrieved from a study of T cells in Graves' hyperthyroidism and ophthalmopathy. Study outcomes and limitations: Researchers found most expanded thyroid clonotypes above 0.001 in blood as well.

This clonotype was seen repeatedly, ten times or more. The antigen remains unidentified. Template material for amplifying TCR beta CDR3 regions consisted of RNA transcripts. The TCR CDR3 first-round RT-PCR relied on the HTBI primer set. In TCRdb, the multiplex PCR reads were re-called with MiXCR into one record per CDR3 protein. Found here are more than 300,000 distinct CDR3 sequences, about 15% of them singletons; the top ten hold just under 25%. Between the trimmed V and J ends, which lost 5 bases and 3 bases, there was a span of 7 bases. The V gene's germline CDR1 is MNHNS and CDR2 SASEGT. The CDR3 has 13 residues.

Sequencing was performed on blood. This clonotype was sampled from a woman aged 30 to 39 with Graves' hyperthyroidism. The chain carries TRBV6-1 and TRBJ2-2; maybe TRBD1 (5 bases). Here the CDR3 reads CASSPGYTGELFF. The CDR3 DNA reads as TGTGCCAGCAGTCCAGGGTACACCGGGGAGCTGTTTTTT.